Included here is one T cell receptor beta chain sequence, with context. The entry originates in a study of Ad26.COV2.S vaccination and SARS-CoV-2 variants. Assay: immunoSEQ multiplex PCR; the TCRdb copy retains only in-frame clones and omits some. This table holds over 110,000 clones, just over 85% found once. This receptor was identified in a human donor who had recovered from COVID-19. The starting material was peripheral blood, obtained after recovery from COVID-19.

The CDR3 here is CASSPRAVGTDTQYF. CDR3 in DNA: TGTGCCAGCAGCCCAAGGGCGGTTGGGACAGATACGCAGTATTTT. V usage is TRBV6-2 or TRBV6-3 and J usage is TRBJ2-3; D gene ambiguous. CDR3 length: 15 amino acids. From germline, CDR1 is MNHEY and CDR2 SVGEGT. V was shortened by 6 bases and J by 3 bases, with 16 bases between the two germline ends.